Here is one TCR beta chain with its context. Its antigen is still unknown. This record belongs to a study of PD-1 blockade in classical Hodgkin lymphoma. Study-wide results and limits: Possibly reflecting disease activity or prior therapy, repertoire differences have causes that remain undefined. Lower baseline TCR diversity marked trial partial responders and progressors.

The CDR3 consists of 15 residues. V gave up 0 bases and J gave up 0 bases, with 9 bases separating them. CDR1 and CDR2 (germline): SGHRS, YFSETQ. Patients all relapsed after autologous stem cell transplantation, and there was variation in brentuximab vedotin exposure. Assay: immunoSEQ multiplex PCR; the TCRdb copy retains only in-frame clones and omits some. The sample shows more than 55,000 clones, roughly 91% of them seen only once. The sample was peripheral blood mononuclear cells (PBMCs), taken before the second cycle of nivolumab. The origin of this receptor is a human donor with classical Hodgkin lymphoma. The J gene is TRBJ1-1, the V gene TRBV5-1, with D hard to call. The CDR3 sequence is CASSLGGSMNTEAFF. In DNA form, the CDR3 reads TGCGCCAGCAGCTTGGGAGGGTCTATGAACACTGAAGCTTTCTTT.